This T cell receptor beta chain was identified in a study of PD-1 blockade in classical Hodgkin lymphoma. Study-level information: On a schedule of every 2 weeks, patients received nivolumab 3 mg/kg intravenously.

This CDR3 contains 17 residues. V was cut by 3 bases and J by 7 bases, with 22 bases left in between. Germline assignment: CDR1 SGHNT and CDR2 YYREEE (reference sequence). Relapses following autologous stem cell transplantation were seen in all patients, with brentuximab vedotin exposure varying. Produced via immunoSEQ multiplex PCR; TCRdb's table is partial and in-frame only. The sample lists roughly 34,000 clones; about 80% were seen once. Study-level results: Diversity similar to that of newly diagnosed patients was seen at baseline in complete responders. The CD4+ diversity rise by C4D1 was clearest in complete responders.

Comments on this clone: As yet, its antigen is unknown.

The clonotype comes from a human donor with classical Hodgkin lymphoma. V usage is TRBV5-4 and J usage is TRBJ2-2, with D tentatively TRBD2 (8 bases). Sequenced material: peripheral blood mononuclear cells (PBMCs), taken before the second cycle of nivolumab. The CDR3 sequence is CASSSLHGTRGRGELFF. The DNA for the CDR3 is TGTGCCAGCAGCTCGCTCCATGGGACTAGGGGGCGCGGGGAGCTGTTTTTT.